This passage covers 16 T cell receptor beta chains from one sample sequenced in a study of T cell responses to AZD1222 COVID-19 vaccine. Profiling relied on immunoSEQ multiplex PCR, and the TCRdb table lists in-frame clones only, not all of them. The sample shows some 92,000 clones, about 90% of them seen only once. Sequencing used peripheral blood, obtained on day 0 of AZD1222 vaccination. The receptor source for this set is an adult in good health.

The sample holds one count of this clone. This rearrangement joins TRBV27 to TRBJ1-4; no firm D call. V was clipped by 5 bases and J by 1 base, with 8 bases between them. This CDR3 comprises 14 residues. Germline values: CDR1 MNHEY, CDR2 SMNVEV (reference sequence). Here the CDR3 DNA reads TGTGCCAGCAGTGAATCGAGAACTAATGAAAAACTGTTTTTT. Translated: CASSESRTNEKLFF.

This chain links TRBV6-6 with TRBJ2-2; weak D call: TRBD2 (6 bases). Per germline, CDR1 MNHNY and CDR2 SVGAGI (reference sequence). Trimming took 7 bases from V and 6 from J, leaving 12 bases between them. The CDR3 has 13 amino acids. CDR3 in amino acids: CASNELASGELFF. The CDR3 bases are TGTGCCAGCAACGAGCTAGCGTCCGGGGAGCTGTTTTTT.

This sequence joins TRBV2 and TRBJ2-1; TRBD2 matches 7 bases. CDR1 is SNHLY and CDR2 is FYNNEI in the germline V gene. Trimming removed 7 bases from V and 3 bases from J; junction bases left unmatched: 6. The CDR3 is made up of 14 amino acids. The CDR3 protein is CASTPGLGYNEQFF. In DNA, the CDR3 is TGTGCCAGCACCCCAGGACTAGGCTACAATGAGCAGTTCTTC.

CDR3: CALGPGTGVRNEQFF. DNA of the CDR3: TGTGCCCTCGGCCCCGGGACAGGGGTGCGGAATGAGCAGTTCTTC. The chain employs TRBV19 and TRBJ2-1; 10 positions agree with TRBD1. CDR1 is LNHDA and CDR2 is SQIVND in the germline V gene (reference sequence). Trimming took 11 bases from V and 7 from J; bases not matched to a gene: 14. The length of the CDR3 is 15 residues.

V gene TRBV7-9 combines with J gene TRBJ2-1, with D maybe TRBD1 (7 bases). The germline V and J ends were trimmed by 0 bases and 1 base, with 13 bases remaining between them. The germline gives CDR1 SEHNR, CDR2 FQNEAQ (reference sequence). The CDR3 length is 17 residues. The CDR3 bases are TGTGCCAGCAGCTTAGCGATGTCAGGGGGGTCCTACAATGAGCAGTTCTTC. It translates to CASSLAMSGGSYNEQFF.

Only one count was recorded for this clone. The genes are TRBV14 and TRBJ1-4; D call uncertain. Germline lookup yields CDR1 SGHDN and CDR2 FVKESK. V was trimmed by 6 bases and J by 0 bases, leaving 11 bases between them. The CDR3 spans 15 residues. In DNA form, the CDR3 reads TGTGCCAGCAGTTATAAGGGTGCAACTAATGAAAAACTGTTTTTT. It encodes CASSYKGATNEKLFF. The full variable domain, its missing parts supplied by reference TRBV14 and TRBJ1-4, is EAGVTQFPSHSVIEKGQTVTLRCDPISGHDNLYWYRRVMGKEIKFLLHFVKESKQDESGMPNNRFLAERTGGTYSTLKVQPAELEDSGVYFCASSYKGATNEKLFFGSGTQLSVL.

The V call is TRBV18, the J call TRBJ1-1; no definite D call. In germline, CDR1 is KGHSH, CDR2 LQKENI. V was clipped by 6 bases and J by 1 base, with 12 bases between them. CDR3 length: 14 amino acids. The CDR3 reads CASSGSYSNTEAFF. The CDR3 bases are TGTGCCAGCTCCGGCAGCTACTCGAACACTGAAGCTTTCTTT.

The rearrangement joins TRBV5-1 to TRBJ1-2; possibly TRBD1 for D (6 bases). Trimming pared 1 base from V and 3 bases from J, leaving 10 bases between. Germline V CDR1 and CDR2: SGHRS, YFSETQ. CDR3 size: 14 residues. This CDR3 reads CASSLTGFDYGYTF. In nucleotides, the CDR3 is TGCGCCAGCAGCTTGACAGGGTTCGACTATGGCTACACCTTC.

This clone appeared a few times. This chain connects TRBV5-1 to TRBJ2-2; TRBD1 or TRBD2 may be the D gene (5 bases each). The V and J ends lost 6 bases and 1 base respectively, with 13 bases between them. Germline lookup yields CDR1 SGHRS and CDR2 YFSETQ. This CDR3 is 15 amino acids long. The CDR3 DNA is TGCGCCAGCAAAGTCGGGGCCCAGAACACCGGGGAGCTGTTTTTT. The encoded protein is CASKVGAQNTGELFF.

The rearrangement links TRBV7-6 to TRBJ2-3; 10 positions agree with TRBD1. V was pared by 5 bases and J by 2 bases, with 13 bases of the junction left unmatched. CDR3 size: 18 residues. Germline CDR1 reads SGHVS; CDR2 reads FNYEAQ. DNA for the CDR3: TGTGCCAGCAGCCAGCATGACAGGGGGCGGTCCCACACAGATACGCAGTATTTT. The encoded protein is CASSQHDRGRSHTDTQYF.

The chain links TRBV2 to TRBJ2-1; D may be TRBD2 (6 bases). The CDR3 extends over 16 amino acids. From germline, CDR1 is SNHLY and CDR2 FYNNEI. V was shortened by 6 bases and J by 8 bases, with 23 bases between the two germline ends. The CDR3 loop is CASSPPGTFTRDEQFF. In nucleotides, the CDR3 is TGTGCCAGCAGCCCCCCCGGGACTTTTACCCGAGATGAGCAGTTCTTC.

This rearrangement joins TRBV9 to TRBJ1-5; 8 bases line up with TRBD1. Unmatched junction bases numbered 6, after V lost 3 bases and J lost 7 bases. This CDR3 is built from 14 residues. Germline CDR1 SGDLS, CDR2 YYNGEE. The chain's CDR3 is CASSATGEVQPQHF. The CDR3 DNA reads TGTGCCAGCAGCGCGACAGGGGAGGTGCAGCCCCAGCATTTT.

Turning to this clone: Other DNA sequences within the sample encode an identical CDR3. This chain links TRBV2 with TRBJ1-3; unclear D gene. This CDR3 is 14 amino acids long. Germline values: CDR1 SNHLY, CDR2 FYNNEI. V lost 3 bases and J lost 2, with 8 bases in between. CDR3 sequence (DNA): TGTGCCAGCAGTGACTCGAGTCCTGGAAACACCATATATTTT. Encoded protein: CASSDSSPGNTIYF.

The J gene is TRBJ2-7, the V gene TRBV30; possibly TRBD1 for D (5 bases). V dropped 3 bases and J dropped 7 bases, with 19 bases sitting between them. The CDR3 loop spans 14 amino acids. Germline CDR1 and CDR2: GTSNPN and SVGIG (reference sequence). CDR3 coding DNA: TGTGCCTGGAGGGGAACCCAGGGCAGGGAAGAGCAGTACTTC. Translated, it gives CAWRGTQGREEQYF.

The chain carries TRBV3-1 (or the pseudogene TRBV3-2) and TRBJ2-1; TRBD2 aligns across 7 bases. V was clipped by 1 base and J by 4 bases; unmatched bases: 10. This CDR3 comprises 17 residues. Germline V gives CDR1 LGHDT, CDR2 YNNKEL (reference sequence). CDR3 protein: CASSQGGAGPLYNEQFF. The CDR3 bases are TGTGCCAGCAGCCAAGGTGGAGCGGGGCCCCTATACAATGAGCAGTTCTTC.

In the case of this clone: Other DNA sequences in this specimen translate into the identical CDR3. The chain links TRBV2 to TRBJ2-3, with TRBD2 identical over 10 bases. V gave up 4 bases and J gave up 0 bases; unmatched junction bases: 1. The CDR3 has 15 residues. Germline CDR1 and CDR2: SNHLY and FYNNEI. The CDR3 protein is CASSGTSGSTDTQYF. CDR3 nucleotides: TGTGCCAGCAGTGGGACTAGCGGTAGCACAGATACGCAGTATTTT.